This entry is about one T cell receptor (beta chain). This CDR3 spans 16 amino acids. Germline assignment: CDR1 MNHEY and CDR2 SVGAGI. V gave up 4 bases and J gave up 0 bases, with 10 bases separating them. These data are taken from a study of chemoradiotherapy in HPV16-positive cancers. Using immunoSEQ multiplex PCR, the repertoire was profiled, and TCRdb retains in-frame clones only, with some absent. The repertoire holds about 33,000 clones, with around 87% as singletons. This TCR came from a human donor with HPV-associated anogenital cancer. The sample was blood, taken from a patient who underwent chemoradiotherapy. This chain links TRBV6-5 with TRBJ2-6; D may be TRBD1 (6 bases). CDR3 region: CASSWGPSSGANVLTF. The CDR3 DNA follows: TGTGCCAGCAGTTGGGGGCCTAGCTCTGGGGCCAACGTCCTGACTTTC.